The sequence of this TCR beta chain was determined in a study of T-cell reconstitution after alpha-beta-depleted transplantation in children. CDR3 length: 15 residues. CDR1 and CDR2 from the germline V gene are SEHNR and FQNEAQ (reference sequence). V lost 1 base and J lost 1, with 10 bases in between. A library of TCRbeta sequences, prepared with unique molecular identifiers, was generated. TCRdb re-derived calls from the PCR reads in MiXCR, one entry per CDR3 protein. The data hold about 270,000 distinct CDR3 sequences, with 9.9% observed a single time. This clonotype was recorded a few times. The J gene is TRBJ1-2, the V gene TRBV7-9; D uncertain. The specimen comprised PBMCs from the stem cell graft donor, sampled from the stem cell graft. This clonotype originated in a human donor who donated a stem cell graft to a child with SCID. This CDR3 is CASSLVADFNYGYTF. The CDR3 region has the DNA TGTGCCAGCAGCTTAGTAGCAGACTTTAACTATGGCTACACCTTC.